Listed below are T cell receptor beta chains from one sample, sequenced in a study of T cell responses to AZD1222 COVID-19 vaccine. Assay: immunoSEQ multiplex PCR; the TCRdb copy retains only in-frame clones and omits some. The sample holds more than 150,000 clones; approximately 86% are singletons and the top ten take roughly 6.9%. The sample was peripheral blood, taken after recovery from COVID-19. The source of these receptors is an adult who had recovered from COVID-19. CDR3s include the opening cysteine and the closing phenylalanine or tryptophan. D genes are given only for firm matches. Size is omitted from some rows. Given values are once, few, many or a class for expanded clones.

TRBV29-1	TRBD1	.	14	TRBJ2-7	CSVEADQGAYEQYF	TGCAGCGTTGAAGCGGATCAGGGGGCGTACGAGCAGTACTTC
TRBV14	.	.	13	TRBJ1-4	CASSLIHNEKLFF	TGTGCCAGCAGCCTCATTCACAATGAAAAACTGTTTTTT
TRBV2	TRBD1	.	15	TRBJ1-5	CASSGTGVGNQPQHF	TGTGCCAGCAGTGGGACAGGGGTGGGCAATCAGCCCCAGCATTTT
TRBV3-1/TRBV3-2	.	.	13	TRBJ1-2	CASSRQANYGYTF	TGTGCCAGCTCCCGACAGGCGAACTATGGCTACACCTTC
TRBV19	TRBD1	once	17	TRBJ1-5	CASSRPGQGAANQPQHF	TGTGCCAGTAGTAGACCGGGACAGGGGGCGGCCAATCAGCCCCAGCATTTT
TRBV29-1	.	.	11	TRBJ1-2	CSGNPLYGYTF	TGCAGCGGGAACCCGCTATATGGCTACACCTTC
TRBV5-6	.	.	17	TRBJ1-2	CASSDGPGAEANYGYTF	TGTGCCAGCAGCGATGGGCCGGGGGCAGAAGCTAACTATGGCTACACCTTC
TRBV18	.	.	16	TRBJ2-3	CASSPLAEGIADTQYF	TGTGCCAGCTCACCACTAGCCGAGGGCATCGCAGATACGCAGTATTTT
TRBV7-2	.	.	14	TRBJ1-2	CASSPGGGNYGYTF	TGTGCCAGCAGCCCAGGTGGCGGGAACTATGGCTACACCTTC
TRBV6-2/TRBV6-3	.	once	14	TRBJ2-7	CASSYSNPSNEQYF	TGTGCCAGCAGTTACTCGAACCCCTCCAACGAGCAGTACTTC
TRBV4-1	TRBD1	.	14	TRBJ2-7	CASSQRDSTYEQYF	TGCGCCAGCAGCCAAAGGGACAGCACCTACGAGCAGTACTTC
TRBV11-2	.	.	15	TRBJ2-7	CASSSEETPLYEQYF	TGTGCCAGCAGCTCGGAGGAGACACCTCTCTACGAGCAGTACTTC
TRBV6-5	.	.	12	TRBJ2-5	CASRNFQETQYF	TGTGCCAGCAGGAATTTCCAAGAGACCCAGTACTTC
TRBV28	.	.	12	TRBJ2-1	CASRSSYNEQFF	TGTGCCAGCCGCTCTTCCTACAATGAGCAGTTCTTC
TRBV2	TRBD2	.	15	TRBJ2-1	CASSGGRGGYNEQFF	TGTGCCAGCAGTGGAGGGCGGGGGGGCTACAATGAGCAGTTCTTC
TRBV27	.	.	15	TRBJ1-3	CASSLTGGSGNTIYF	TGTGCCAGCAGTTTGACAGGAGGCTCTGGAAACACCATATATTTT
TRBV14	.	.	16	TRBJ2-3	CASSQVSEGSTDTQYF	TGTGCCAGTAGCCAAGTCAGCGAGGGGTCGACAGATACGCAGTATTTT
TRBV19	TRBD1	once	17	TRBJ2-1	CASSPTTGGYSYNEQFF	TGTGCCAGTAGTCCGACGACAGGGGGCTACTCCTACAATGAGCAGTTCTTC
TRBV29-1	.	.	12	TRBJ2-3	CSTAPGGDTQYF	TGCAGCACGGCCCCCGGAGGTGATACGCAGTATTTT
TRBV19	.	.	15	TRBJ2-1	CASSIEDELTRGQFF	TGTGCCAGTAGTATAGAAGACGAGCTTACAAGGGGGCAGTTCTTC
TRBV19	TRBD1	.	17	TRBJ1-2	CASSIDPWTGRFYGYTF	TGTGCCAGTAGTATAGATCCCTGGACAGGACGCTTCTATGGCTACACCTTC
TRBV4-1	.	.	15	TRBJ2-2	CASSQDGSMAGELFF	TGCGCCAGCAGCCAAGATGGCAGTATGGCCGGGGAGCTGTTTTTT
TRBV19	.	few	15	TRBJ1-1	CASSIGSGWSTEAFF	TGTGCCAGTAGTATAGGATCGGGGTGGAGCACTGAAGCTTTCTTT
TRBV7-2	.	.	11	TRBJ2-5	CASSLAETQYF	TGTGCCAGCAGCTTGGCAGAGACCCAGTACTTC